A single sample gave rise to the 22 T cell receptor beta chains below, sequenced in a study of PD-1 blockade in classical Hodgkin lymphoma. Sequenced by immunoSEQ multiplex PCR; TCRdb stores in-frame clones only, minus some. The data contain about 17,000 clones, roughly 75% of them singletons. Time point noted: cycle 4 day 1 (C4D1), after 5 to 7 weeks of nivolumab. No patient escaped relapse after autologous stem cell transplantation, and brentuximab vedotin exposure varied. Purification of CD4+ T cells from thawed PBMCs was achieved by magnetic negative selection. The input for sequencing was CD4+ T cells from blood, taken before the fourth cycle of nivolumab. These receptor sequences come from a human donor with classical Hodgkin lymphoma.

The genes are TRBV4-3 and TRBJ2-7; TRBD1 is a possible D gene (6 bases). This CDR3 has 15 amino acids. Germline V CDR1 and CDR2: LGHNA, YSLEER. Trimming removed 0 bases from V and 2 bases from J, with 11 bases in between. CDR3 bases: TGCGCCAGCAGCCAAGAGCGGCAGGGGACCTACGAGCAGTACTTC. Its protein is CASSQERQGTYEQYF.

The CDR3 spells CASSLAVGVLGNTEAFF. The CDR3 DNA follows: TGTGCCAGCAGCTTAGCGGTGGGTGTCCTTGGGAACACTGAAGCTTTCTTT. The V and J genes are TRBV7-9 and TRBJ1-1, with D hard to call. There are 17 residues in the CDR3. V lost 0 bases, J lost 1 base, and 15 bases lay in between. Germline V gene data show CDR1 as SEHNR and CDR2 as FQNEAQ (reference sequence).

This rearrangement joins TRBV5-6 to TRBJ2-1; 7 nucleotides align to TRBD2. The length of the CDR3 is 16 residues. In germline, CDR1 is SGHDT, CDR2 YYEEEE. Losses at the gene ends were 4 bases for V and 8 bases for J; bases not matched to a gene: 15. For the CDR3, the DNA is TGTGCCAGCAGCCCCGAGAGTGGGCTAGCGGATCATGAGCAGTTCTTC. Residues: CASSPESGLADHEQFF.

As DNA, the CDR3 is TGTGCCAGCAGCCGGGGGGCAGATACGCAGTATTTT. Translation: CASSRGADTQYF. The chain recombines TRBV11-3 with TRBJ2-3, with 7 bases lining up with TRBD2. Losses at the gene ends were 5 bases for V and 4 bases for J; bases not matched to a gene: 0. This CDR3 spans 12 amino acids. The germline V gene encodes CDR1 SGHNT and CDR2 YENEEA.

This chain joins TRBV2 and TRBJ1-6; D is perhaps TRBD1 (6 bases). Germline V gene lookup returns CDR1 SNHLY and CDR2 FYNNEI. Deletions cut 6 bases from V and 0 bases from J, with 12 bases between. The CDR3 sequence is 16 residues long. The CDR3 reads CASSPDRSSYNSPLHF. Written as DNA, the CDR3 is TGTGCCAGCAGCCCCGACAGGTCCTCCTATAATTCACCCCTCCACTTT.

The chain combines TRBV28 with TRBJ1-6; D not resolved. Germline CDR1 and CDR2: MDHEN and SYDVKM. The CDR3 sequence is 18 residues long. V was pared by 5 bases and J by 3 bases, with 20 bases between. The CDR3 region is CASSRRGPNPFYNSPLHF. The CDR3 nucleotides read TGTGCCAGCAGTCGAAGAGGACCGAACCCCTTCTATAATTCACCCCTCCACTTT. The full variable domain, in which reference TRBV28 and TRBJ1-6 provide the parts outside the CDR3, is DVKVTQSSRYLVKRTGEKVFLECVQDMDHENMFWYRQDPGLGLRLIYFSYDVKMKEKGDIPEGYSVSREKKERFSLILESASTNQTSMYLCASSRRGPNPFYNSPLHFGNGTRLTVT.

The V call is TRBV28, the J call TRBJ1-2, with D uncertain. The CDR3 length is 11 residues. V was pared by 6 bases and J by 4 bases, with 6 bases between. CDR1 and CDR2 from the germline V gene are MDHEN and SYDVKM. The CDR3 DNA reads TGTGCCAGCAGCCCCTCCTATGGCTACACCTTC. Translation: CASSPSYGYTF.

This chain connects TRBV29-1 to TRBJ2-1; 8 nucleotides match TRBD1. The germline V gene has CDR1 SQVTM and CDR2 ANQGSEA. V trimming: 7 bases; J trimming: 8 bases; junction bases outside the gene matches: 16. CDR3 size: 15 residues. Written as DNA, the CDR3 is TGCAGCGCCGTTGCCGGGAGTCAGGGGGCTTATGAGCAGTTCTTC. It yields the protein CSAVAGSQGAYEQFF.

This clone showed up just a few times. The V call is TRBV7-9, the J call TRBJ1-1, with D unclear. V lost 3 bases and J lost 4, with 12 bases in between. The germline V gene encodes CDR1 SEHNR and CDR2 FQNEAQ (reference sequence). The CDR3 has 14 residues. The CDR3 reads CASSLEMTRTEAFF. CDR3 nucleotide sequence: TGTGCCAGCAGCTTGGAAATGACGCGCACTGAAGCTTTCTTT.

The V call is TRBV6-5, the J call TRBJ2-1; D might be TRBD1 (6 bases). CDR1 is MNHEY, CDR2 SVGAGI, per germline. The CDR3 runs 14 residues. The V and J ends lost 4 bases and 4 bases respectively, with 11 bases between them. CDR3 coding DNA: TGTGCCAGCAGTTTACAGGGATCTTACAATGAGCAGTTCTTC. Protein product: CASSLQGSYNEQFF.

Turning to this clone: The same CDR3 is also encoded by other DNA sequences in this sample. The chain is built from TRBV19 and TRBJ1-1, with D hard to call. V lost 5 bases to trimming and J lost 1 base, with 5 bases between them. The CDR3 sequence is 12 residues long. Looked up from germline, CDR1 is LNHDA and CDR2 is SQIVND (reference sequence). CDR3 residues: CASSLANTEAFF. The CDR3 DNA is TGTGCCAGTAGTCTCGCGAACACTGAAGCTTTCTTT.

The chain carries TRBV19 and TRBJ1-5; a possible D gene is TRBD1 (5 bases). Trimming pared 4 bases from V and 5 bases from J, leaving 15 bases between. Germline CDR1 reads LNHDA; CDR2 reads SQIVND (reference sequence). The CDR3 length is 15 residues. CDR3 sequence (DNA): TGTGCCAGTAGTACGGGACTTTGGCTGGATCAGCCCCAGCATTTT. This encodes CASSTGLWLDQPQHF.

J is TRBJ1-1 and V is TRBV10-1; 8 bases line up with TRBD1. The length of the CDR3 is 16 residues. The germline CDR1 and CDR2 sequences are WNHNN and SYGVQD (reference sequence). The junction had 7 bases not matched to a gene; V was cut back by 3 bases and J by 1 base. CDR3 sequence (DNA): TGCGCCAGCAGTGATCGGACAGGGAGGTCGAACACTGAAGCTTTCTTT. Amino acids: CASSDRTGRSNTEAFF.

This clone was counted a few times. This chain joins TRBV29-1 and TRBJ2-7, with D possibly being TRBD1 (6 bases). Germline CDR1 and CDR2: SQVTM and ANQGSEA. V dropped 7 bases and J dropped 0 bases, with 13 bases sitting between them. The CDR3 extends over 13 amino acids. CDR3 in DNA: TGCAGCGCGGGACAAACACCCTCCTACGAGCAGTACTTC. This translates into CSAGQTPSYEQYF.

V gene TRBV7-9 combines with J gene TRBJ2-6, with 10 bases that match TRBD1. The CDR3 consists of 19 residues. After removal of 6 bases from V and 0 bases from J, the junction contained 11 bases not matched to a gene. Germline CDR1 and CDR2: SEHNR and FQNEAQ (reference sequence). CDR3 bases: TGTGCCAGCAGAACTTCGGGGACAGGGGTAATCTCTGGGGCCAACGTCCTGACTTTC. Translation gives CASRTSGTGVISGANVLTF.

J is TRBJ1-4 and V is TRBV28; perhaps TRBD1 as D (5 bases). The V end lost 10 bases, the J end lost 6 bases, and 15 bases lay between the germline ends. CDR1 is MDHEN, CDR2 SYDVKM, per germline. This CDR3 is 13 amino acids long. CDR3 nucleotide sequence: TGTGCCACCACCCGGGACTCCTATGAAAAACTGTTTTTT. It codes for CATTRDSYEKLFF.

This clone has a handful of counts. The chain links TRBV27 to TRBJ2-5, with 8 bases lining up with TRBD2. CDR1 MNHEY and CDR2 SMNVEV come from the germline V gene (reference sequence). V was clipped by 6 bases and J by 4 bases; unmatched bases: 7. The CDR3 is made up of 14 amino acids. The CDR3 region is CASRGGGSAETQYF. The CDR3, as DNA: TGTGCCAGCAGGGGCGGGGGGTCGGCAGAGACCCAGTACTTC.

The V call is TRBV2, the J call TRBJ2-5; D not certain. This CDR3 is 14 amino acids long. Germline values: CDR1 SNHLY, CDR2 FYNNEI. Trimming shortened V by 6 bases and J by 2 bases, and 13 bases separated the two germline ends. This CDR3 is CASRGNPVQETQYF. As DNA, the CDR3 is TGTGCCAGCAGGGGCAATCCTGTACAAGAGACCCAGTACTTC.

This chain connects TRBV5-1 to TRBJ2-7, with 8 positions matching TRBD2. The CDR3 covers 15 residues. The germline gives CDR1 SGHRS, CDR2 YFSETQ. V trimming: 0 bases; J trimming: 4 bases; junction bases outside the gene matches: 6. The CDR3, as DNA: TGCGCCAGCAGCTTGGAAGGCGGGGGGTCGTACGAGCAGTACTTC. Its protein is CASSLEGGGSYEQYF.

The rearrangement uses TRBV30 and TRBJ2-2, with D perhaps being TRBD1 or TRBD2 (5 bases each). This CDR3 comprises 14 residues. V dropped 5 bases and J dropped 6 bases, with 16 bases sitting between them. Germline V gene lookup returns CDR1 GTSNPN and CDR2 SVGIG (reference sequence). The CDR3 sequence: CAWPPGRAAGELFF. CDR3 sequence (DNA): TGTGCCTGGCCACCGGGACGGGCCGCCGGGGAGCTGTTTTTT.

The chain joins TRBV2 to TRBJ2-3, with 13 bases that match TRBD2. The CDR3 totals 15 residues. With 7 bases clipped from V and 5 bases from J, the junction kept 6 bases outside the gene matches. Germline-derived CDR1 and CDR2 are SNHLY and FYNNEI. As DNA, the CDR3 is TGTGCCAGCACGAGACTAGCGGGGGGAAGAGATACGCAGTATTTT. Protein: CASTRLAGGRDTQYF. The whole variable domain, filled in from reference TRBV2 and TRBJ2-3, reads EPEVTQTPSHQVTQMGQEVILRCVPISNHLYFYWYRQILGQKVEFLVSFYNNEISEKSEIFDDQFSVERPDGSNFTLKIRSTKLEDSAMYFCASTRLAGGRDTQYFGPGTRLTVL.

The V call is TRBV1, the J call TRBJ2-7; the listed D gene, TRBD1, was not tested against the DNA. TRBV1 is a known pseudogene. The CDR3 has 14 amino acids. CDR3 sequence (DNA): TGCACCAGCAGCCAAGGGCAGGGGGACTACGAGCAGTACTTC. It specifies CTSSQGQGDYEQYF.